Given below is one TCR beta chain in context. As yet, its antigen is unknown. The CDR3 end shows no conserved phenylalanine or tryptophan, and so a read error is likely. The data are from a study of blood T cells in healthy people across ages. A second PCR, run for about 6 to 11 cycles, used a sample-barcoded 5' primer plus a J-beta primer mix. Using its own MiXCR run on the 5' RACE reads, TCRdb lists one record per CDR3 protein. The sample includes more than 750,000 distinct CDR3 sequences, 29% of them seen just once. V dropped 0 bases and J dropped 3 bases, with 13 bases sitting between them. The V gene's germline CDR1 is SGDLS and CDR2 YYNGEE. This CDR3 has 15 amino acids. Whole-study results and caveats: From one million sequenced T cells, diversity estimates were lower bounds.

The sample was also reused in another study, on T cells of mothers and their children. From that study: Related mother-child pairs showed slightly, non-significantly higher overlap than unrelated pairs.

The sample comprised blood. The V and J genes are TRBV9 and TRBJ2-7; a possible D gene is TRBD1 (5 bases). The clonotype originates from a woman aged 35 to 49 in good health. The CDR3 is CASSVAGLTGYEQYL. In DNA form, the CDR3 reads TGTGCCAGCAGCGTAGCAGGGTTAACCGGCTACGAGCAGTACCTC.